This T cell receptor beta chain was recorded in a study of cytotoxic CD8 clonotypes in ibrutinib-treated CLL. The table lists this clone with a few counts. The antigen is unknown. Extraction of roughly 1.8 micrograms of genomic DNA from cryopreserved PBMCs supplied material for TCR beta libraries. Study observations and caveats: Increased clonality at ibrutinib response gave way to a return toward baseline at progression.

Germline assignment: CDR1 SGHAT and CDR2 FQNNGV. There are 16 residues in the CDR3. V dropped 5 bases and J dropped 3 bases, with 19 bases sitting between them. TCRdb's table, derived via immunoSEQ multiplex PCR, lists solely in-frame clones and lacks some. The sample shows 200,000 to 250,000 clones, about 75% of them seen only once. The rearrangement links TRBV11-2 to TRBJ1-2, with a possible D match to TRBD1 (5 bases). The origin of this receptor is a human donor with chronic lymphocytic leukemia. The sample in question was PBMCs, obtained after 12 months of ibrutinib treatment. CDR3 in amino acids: CASSRNTIGGDYGYTF. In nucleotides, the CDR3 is TGTGCCAGCAGCCGAAATACGATCGGGGGAGACTATGGCTACACCTTC.